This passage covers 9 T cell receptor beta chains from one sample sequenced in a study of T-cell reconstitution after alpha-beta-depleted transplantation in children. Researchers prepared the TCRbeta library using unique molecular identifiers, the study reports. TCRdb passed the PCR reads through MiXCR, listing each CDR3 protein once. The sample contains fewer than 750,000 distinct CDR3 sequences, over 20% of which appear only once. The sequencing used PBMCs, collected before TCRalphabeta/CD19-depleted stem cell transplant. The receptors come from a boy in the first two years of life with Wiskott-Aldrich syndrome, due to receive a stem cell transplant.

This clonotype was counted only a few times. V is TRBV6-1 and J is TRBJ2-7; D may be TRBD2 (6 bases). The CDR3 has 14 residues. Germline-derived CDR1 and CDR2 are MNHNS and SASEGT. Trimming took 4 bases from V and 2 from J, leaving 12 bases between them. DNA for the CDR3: TGTGCCAGCAGTGTCGGAGGGAGCCCCTACGAGCAGTACTTC. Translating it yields CASSVGGSPYEQYF.

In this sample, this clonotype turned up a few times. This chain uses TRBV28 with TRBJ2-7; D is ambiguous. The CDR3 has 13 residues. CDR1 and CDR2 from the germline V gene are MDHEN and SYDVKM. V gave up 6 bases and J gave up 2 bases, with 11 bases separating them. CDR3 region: CASRIHRAYEQYF. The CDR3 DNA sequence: TGTGCCAGCAGAATACATAGGGCCTACGAGCAGTACTTC.

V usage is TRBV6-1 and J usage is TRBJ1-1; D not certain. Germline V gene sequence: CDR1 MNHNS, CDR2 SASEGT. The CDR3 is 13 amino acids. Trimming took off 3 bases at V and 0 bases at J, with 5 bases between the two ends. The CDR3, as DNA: TGTGCCAGCAGTGACGTGATGAACACTGAAGCTTTCTTT. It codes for CASSDVMNTEAFF.

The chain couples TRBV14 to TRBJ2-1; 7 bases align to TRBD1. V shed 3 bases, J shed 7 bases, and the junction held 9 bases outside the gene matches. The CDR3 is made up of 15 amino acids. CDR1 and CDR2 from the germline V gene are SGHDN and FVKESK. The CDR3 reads CASSHTYRGKNEQFF. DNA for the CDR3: TGTGCCAGCAGCCATACCTACAGGGGCAAAAATGAGCAGTTCTTC.

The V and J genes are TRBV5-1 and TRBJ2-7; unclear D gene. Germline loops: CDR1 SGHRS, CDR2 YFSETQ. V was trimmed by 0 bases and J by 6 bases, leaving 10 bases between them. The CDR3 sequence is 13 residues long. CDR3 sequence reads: CASSLVPNGEQYF. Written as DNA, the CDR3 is TGCGCCAGCAGCTTGGTCCCGAACGGCGAGCAGTACTTC.

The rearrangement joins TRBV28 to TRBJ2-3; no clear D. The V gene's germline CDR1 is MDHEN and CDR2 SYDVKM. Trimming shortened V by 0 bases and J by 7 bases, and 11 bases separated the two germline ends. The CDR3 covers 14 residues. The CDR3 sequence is CASSLWSLSHTQYF. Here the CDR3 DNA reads TGTGCCAGCAGTTTATGGTCCCTGTCGCATACGCAGTATTTT.

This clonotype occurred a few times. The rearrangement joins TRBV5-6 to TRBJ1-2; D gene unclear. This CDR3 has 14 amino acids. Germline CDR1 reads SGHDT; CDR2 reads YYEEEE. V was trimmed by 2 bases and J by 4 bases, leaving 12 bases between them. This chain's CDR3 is CASSLPALGYGYTF. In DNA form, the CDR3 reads TGTGCCAGCAGCTTACCGGCTCTCGGCTATGGCTACACCTTC.

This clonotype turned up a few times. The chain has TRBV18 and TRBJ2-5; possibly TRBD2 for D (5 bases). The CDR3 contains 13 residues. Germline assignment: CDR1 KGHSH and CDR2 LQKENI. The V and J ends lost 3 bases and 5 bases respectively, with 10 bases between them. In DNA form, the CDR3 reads TGTGCCAGCTCACCGAAAGGAGGCGAGACCCAGTACTTC. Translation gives CASSPKGGETQYF.

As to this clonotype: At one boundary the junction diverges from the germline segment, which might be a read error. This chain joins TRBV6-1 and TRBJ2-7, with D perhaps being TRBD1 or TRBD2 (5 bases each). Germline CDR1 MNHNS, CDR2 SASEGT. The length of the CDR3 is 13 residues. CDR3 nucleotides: TGTGCCAGCAAGGGACCGAGCTCCTACGAGCAGTACTTT. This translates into CASKGPSSYEQYF.